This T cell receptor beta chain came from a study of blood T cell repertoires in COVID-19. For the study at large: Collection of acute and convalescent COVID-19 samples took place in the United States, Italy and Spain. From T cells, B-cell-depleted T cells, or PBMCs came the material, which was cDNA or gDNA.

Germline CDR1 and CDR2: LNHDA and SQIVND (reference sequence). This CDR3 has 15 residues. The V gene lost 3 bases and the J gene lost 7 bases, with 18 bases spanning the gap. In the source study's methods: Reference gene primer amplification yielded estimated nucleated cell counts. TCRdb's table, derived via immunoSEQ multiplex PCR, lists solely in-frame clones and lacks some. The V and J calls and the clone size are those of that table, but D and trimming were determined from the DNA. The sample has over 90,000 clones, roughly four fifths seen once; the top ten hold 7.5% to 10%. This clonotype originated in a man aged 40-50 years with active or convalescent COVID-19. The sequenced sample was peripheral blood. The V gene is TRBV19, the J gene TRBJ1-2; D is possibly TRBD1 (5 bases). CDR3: CASSMRPNPGFGYTF. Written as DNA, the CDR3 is TGTGCCAGTAGTATGCGCCCGAATCCAGGGTTTGGCTACACCTTC.